The 28 T cell receptor beta chains presented below share a single source sample, sequenced in a study of cytomegalovirus exposure and HLA in healthy donors. The primer mix had 60 Vbeta and 13 Jbeta primers. TCRdb's table, derived via immunoSEQ multiplex PCR, lists solely in-frame clones and lacks some. The table includes more than 100,000 clones, 73% detected once. The sequencing input was PBMCs. The receptor source for this set is a woman aged 40 to 50 in good health and CMV-seronegative.

The chain has TRBV7-8 and TRBJ1-5; D remains unclear. This CDR3 comprises 16 residues. V lost 1 base, J lost 0 bases, and 10 bases lay in between. CDR1 and CDR2 (germline): SGHVS, FQNEAQ. The CDR3 bases are TGTGCCAGCAGCTTAGTGCGGAGCAATAGCAATCAGCCCCAGCATTTT. It is translated as CASSLVRSNSNQPQHF.

The chain is built from TRBV27 and TRBJ2-3, with a tentative D call TRBD2 (5 bases). The CDR3 is 15 residues long. Germline assignment: CDR1 MNHEY and CDR2 SMNVEV (reference sequence). V lost 3 bases and J lost 6, with 16 bases in between. CDR3 loop: CASSFEEGGYDTQYF. CDR3 DNA: TGTGCCAGCAGTTTCGAAGAGGGCGGTTATGATACGCAGTATTTT.

The chain has TRBV7-2 and TRBJ2-3; TRBD2 might be the D (8 bases). Deletions cut 7 bases from V and 2 bases from J, with 28 bases between. The CDR3 length is 19 residues. CDR1 is SGHTA and CDR2 is FQGNSA in the germline V gene. CDR3 coding DNA: TGTGCCAGCACAGGGGGTTCCCACCGAGCGGGGGCCCACACAGATACGCAGTATTTT. Its translation is CASTGGSHRAGAHTDTQYF. The full variable domain, rest sourced from reference TRBV7-2 and TRBJ2-3, is GAGVSQSPSNKVTEKGKDVELRCDPISGHTALYWYRQSLGQGLEFLIYFQGNSAPDKSGLPSDRFSAERTGGSVSTLTIQRTQQEDSAVYLCASTGGSHRAGAHTDTQYFGPGTRLTVL.

The chain has TRBV28 and TRBJ2-7; 8 positions agree with TRBD2. There are 14 residues in the CDR3. J lost 9 bases, V lost 7 bases, and 14 bases had no gene match. Germline V gene lookup returns CDR1 MDHEN and CDR2 SYDVKM. Written as DNA, the CDR3 is TGTGCCAGCATAGCGGGGCTAGCCTTACGGGGGCAGTACTTC. It is translated as CASIAGLALRGQYF.

The chain recombines TRBV28 with TRBJ1-2; 9 bases are a match to TRBD1. Germline trimming cut 3 bases from V and 4 bases from J; bases unmatched to any gene: 6. The CDR3 consists of 15 residues. Germline V gene data show CDR1 as MDHEN and CDR2 as SYDVKM. CDR3 amino acids: CASSFSPTGGYGYTF. The CDR3 DNA sequence: TGTGCCAGCAGTTTCTCCCCGACAGGGGGCTATGGCTACACCTTC.

The chain couples TRBV4-1 to TRBJ1-5; 8 nucleotides line up with TRBD1. Trimming took 1 base from V and 3 from J; bases not matched to a gene: 2. Germline CDR1 is MGHRA and CDR2 is YSYEKL. The CDR3 consists of 15 residues. Here the CDR3 DNA reads TGCGCCAGCAGCCAAGGGACAGGGTACAATCAGCCCCAGCATTTT. This translates into CASSQGTGYNQPQHF.

This clone showed up just a few times. The chain uses TRBV5-1 and TRBJ2-3, with D perhaps TRBD2 (5 bases). Trimming removed 1 base at V and 2 bases at J, with 11 bases between. The CDR3 runs 15 residues. The germline V gene has CDR1 SGHRS and CDR2 YFSETQ. In DNA form, the CDR3 reads TGCGCCAGCAGCTTGCCCAGCGGACCCACAGATACGCAGTATTTT. This translates into CASSLPSGPTDTQYF.

V usage is TRBV2 and J usage is TRBJ1-4, with D perhaps matching TRBD1 (6 bases). CDR1 and CDR2 (germline): SNHLY, FYNNEI. The V end lost 7 bases, the J end lost 4 bases, and 16 bases lay between the germline ends. The CDR3 is 15 amino acids. CDR3 DNA: TGTGCCAGCAACGGACAGCTGAGTCGTAATGAAAAACTGTTTTTT. The encoded protein is CASNGQLSRNEKLFF. Full variable domain (missing parts from reference TRBV2 and TRBJ1-4): EPEVTQTPSHQVTQMGQEVILRCVPISNHLYFYWYRQILGQKVEFLVSFYNNEISEKSEIFDDQFSVERPDGSNFTLKIRSTKLEDSAMYFCASNGQLSRNEKLFFGSGTQLSVL.

The chain has TRBV7-9 and TRBJ1-1; a possible D gene is TRBD1 (5 bases). The V end was cut by 3 bases, the J end by 7 bases, with 9 bases between. The length of the CDR3 is 12 residues. Germline CDR1 is SEHNR and CDR2 is FQNEAQ (reference sequence). The DNA of the CDR3 is TGTGCCAGCAGCTTGGGGCTGATTGAAGCTTTCTTT. It codes for CASSLGLIEAFF.

The J gene is TRBJ2-7, the V gene TRBV5-6, with TRBD1 identical over 7 bases. Unmatched junction bases numbered 7, after V lost 4 bases and J lost 3 bases. This CDR3 has 14 amino acids. From germline, CDR1 is SGHDT and CDR2 YYEEEE. In nucleotides, the CDR3 is TGTGCCAGCAGCCCCCCGGGACAGAACTACGAGCAGTACTTC. The encoded protein is CASSPPGQNYEQYF. The whole variable domain, remainder taken from reference TRBV5-6 and TRBJ2-7, is DAGVTQSPTHLIKTRGQQVTLRCSPKSGHDTVSWYQQALGQGPQFIFQYYEEEERQRGNFPDRFSGHQFPNYSSELNVNALLLGDSALYLCASSPPGQNYEQYFGPGTRLTVT.

The rearrangement joins TRBV19 to TRBJ1-6, with D possibly matching TRBD1 (5 bases). CDR3 length: 16 residues. Germline-derived CDR1 and CDR2 are LNHDA and SQIVND (reference sequence). Trimming left V 5 bases short and J 0 bases short, with 11 bases between. As DNA, the CDR3 is TGTGCCAGTAGTTTCGCTCAGGGCTCCTATAATTCACCCCTCCACTTT. As protein: CASSFAQGSYNSPLHF.

The rearrangement joins TRBV11-2 to TRBJ2-2; D call uncertain. The CDR3 runs 13 residues. The germline V and J ends were trimmed by 0 bases and 5 bases, with 4 bases remaining between them. From germline, CDR1 is SGHAT and CDR2 FQNNGV. The CDR3 DNA is TGTGCCAGCAGCTTAGAATCGACCGGGGAGCTGTTTTTT. As protein: CASSLESTGELFF. Supplemented by reference TRBV11-2 and TRBJ2-2, the full variable domain reads EAGVAQSPRYKIIEKRQSVAFWCNPISGHATLYWYQQILGQGPKLLIQFQNNGVVDDSQLPKDRFSAERLKGVDSTLKIQPAKLEDSAVYLCASSLESTGELFFGEGSRLTVL.

On this clone itself: The junction departs from the called germline gene at one end, perhaps through a read error. This chain joins TRBV7-9 and TRBJ2-7, with a weak D call TRBD2 (6 bases). The CDR3 loop spans 16 amino acids. From germline, CDR1 is SEHNR and CDR2 FQNEAQ (reference sequence). The chain's CDR3 is CSSSLLRASDIYEQYF. CDR3 nucleotides: TGTTCCAGCAGCTTACTTCGGGCTAGCGATATCTACGAGCAGTACTTC.

CDR3 in DNA: TGCAGCGTTGTAGTTCAGGGAGGCGATCAGCCCCAGCATTTT. It is translated as CSVVVQGGDQPQHF. This chain uses TRBV29-1 with TRBJ1-5; D is possibly TRBD1 (5 bases). This CDR3 is built from 14 residues. The germline gives CDR1 SQVTM, CDR2 ANQGSEA. V was cut by 4 bases and J by 5 bases, with 15 bases left in between. The entire variable domain, with the rest obtained from reference TRBV29-1 and TRBJ1-5, is as follows: SAVISQKPSRDICQRGTSLTIQCQVDSQVTMMFWYRQQPGQSLTLIATANQGSEATYESGFVIDKFPISRPNLTFSTLTVSNMSPEDSSIYLCSVVVQGGDQPQHFGDGTRLSIL.

The chain is built from TRBV5-1 and TRBJ2-7; 15 nucleotides line up with TRBD2. Germline V gene sequence: CDR1 SGHRS, CDR2 YFSETQ. The CDR3 runs 15 residues. V was clipped by 4 bases and J by 4 bases; unmatched bases: 3. The CDR3 sequence: CASSPGTSGRYEQYF. The CDR3 DNA follows: TGCGCCAGCAGCCCAGGGACTAGCGGGAGGTACGAGCAGTACTTC. Full variable domain (rest looked up from reference TRBV5-1 and TRBJ2-7): KAGVTQTPRYLIKTRGQQVTLSCSPISGHRSVSWYQQTPGQGLQFLFEYFSETQRNKGNFPGRFSGRQFSNSRSEMNVSTLELGDSALYLCASSPGTSGRYEQYFGPGTRLTVT.

The gene calls are TRBV11-1 and TRBJ1-1; D uncertain. This CDR3 spans 11 amino acids. Trimming shortened V by 7 bases and J by 2 bases, and 5 bases separated the two germline ends. Germline loops: CDR1 SGHAT, CDR2 FQDESV (reference sequence). CDR3 bases: TGTGCCAGCACACAAAACACTGAAGCTTTCTTT. It encodes CASTQNTEAFF.

V is TRBV28 and J is TRBJ1-2; TRBD1 aligns across 7 bases. The CDR3 contains 15 residues. The germline V gene has CDR1 MDHEN and CDR2 SYDVKM. V shed 6 bases, J shed 4 bases, and the junction held 11 bases outside the gene matches. The CDR3, as DNA: TGTGCCAGCAGATTAACCCGGACAGGCAGCTATGGCTACACCTTC. This encodes CASRLTRTGSYGYTF.

This clone was observed a few times. V usage is TRBV10-3 and J usage is TRBJ1-2, with 8 nucleotides matching TRBD1. The CDR3 runs 13 residues. The V and J ends lost 7 bases and 8 bases, in that order; junction bases with no gene match: 9. In germline, CDR1 is ENHRY, CDR2 SYGVKD. In DNA form, the CDR3 reads TGTGCCATCACCGAGACAGGGGTTGCAGGCTACACCTTC. It yields the protein CAITETGVAGYTF.

The chain has TRBV28 and TRBJ2-5; 9 bases align to TRBD1. This CDR3 comprises 15 residues. V was clipped by 2 bases and J by 4 bases; unmatched bases: 5. The germline V gene has CDR1 MDHEN and CDR2 SYDVKM. This CDR3 is CASSLGGQGRETQYF. CDR3 nucleotide sequence: TGTGCCAGCAGTTTAGGAGGACAGGGGAGAGAGACCCAGTACTTC.

This clone was counted a few times. The chain joins TRBV7-9 to TRBJ1-1; D is perhaps TRBD1 (6 bases). V lost 4 bases and J 3 bases, leaving 15 bases between the germline ends. The CDR3 covers 15 residues. Germline CDR1 reads SEHNR; CDR2 reads FQNEAQ (reference sequence). The CDR3 bases are TGTGCCAGCAGCTCCCCACAGGACAGCCACACTGAAGCTTTCTTT. Amino acid sequence: CASSSPQDSHTEAFF.

As to this clone: At one end, the junction sequence differs from germline, possibly due to a read error. The V call is TRBV19, the J call TRBJ1-2, with 7 bases matching TRBD1. Germline lookup yields CDR1 LNHDA and CDR2 SQIVND (reference sequence). This CDR3 region has 12 residues. CDR3 DNA sequence: TGTGTCAGTAGCCCGACAGGGAGTGGCTACACCTTC. This encodes CVSSPTGSGYTF. Full variable domain (rest looked up from reference TRBV19 and TRBJ1-2): DGGITQSPKYLFRKEGQNVTLSCEQNLNHDAMYWYRQDPGQGLRLIYYSQIVNDFQKGDIAEGYSVSREKKESFPLTVTSAQKNPTAFYLCVSSPTGSGYTFGSGTRLTVV.

This clone is a singleton in its sample. The chain is built from TRBV5-1 and TRBJ2-2; D remains unclear. Germline-derived CDR1 and CDR2 are SGHRS and YFSETQ. V lost 4 bases to trimming and J lost 5 bases, with 12 bases between them. This CDR3 has 14 amino acids. CDR3 sequence (DNA): TGCGCCAGCAGCCAAACAACAGCTACCGGGGAGCTGTTTTTT. As protein: CASSQTTATGELFF.

This chain connects TRBV5-1 to TRBJ1-2; D call uncertain. Between the trimmed V and J ends, which lost 4 bases and 4 bases, there was a span of 14 bases. This CDR3 has 14 amino acids. CDR1 and CDR2 (germline): SGHRS, YFSETQ. The CDR3 DNA reads as TGCGCCAGCAGCCCCCAAGACATGAGCTATGGCTACACCTTC. Translated: CASSPQDMSYGYTF.

The CDR3 nucleotides read TGTGCCAGCAGCTTGGGTTCGGGAGGAGCTTTCTTT. As protein: CASSLGSGGAFF. V usage is TRBV5-5 and J usage is TRBJ1-1, with unresolved D. The germline gives CDR1 SGHKS, CDR2 YYEKEE (reference sequence). Trimming shortened V by 0 bases and J by 10 bases, and 10 bases separated the two germline ends. The CDR3 extends over 12 amino acids.

The chain employs TRBV18 and TRBJ2-4; TRBD2 aligns across 7 bases. Germline lookup yields CDR1 KGHSH and CDR2 LQKENI. This CDR3 region has 14 residues. The V and J ends lost 0 bases and 7 bases, in that order; junction bases with no gene match: 3. The DNA of the CDR3 is TGTGCCAGCTCACCACCGGGAGGGGCCAACATTCAGTACTTC. This gives the protein CASSPPGGANIQYF.

This chain links TRBV7-2 with TRBJ2-5; 8 bases agree with TRBD2. The junction had 6 bases not matched to a gene; V was cut back by 5 bases and J by 4 bases. Germline V gene data show CDR1 as SGHTA and CDR2 as FQGNSA. This CDR3 has 14 residues. This CDR3 is CASSPAGGGETQYF. CDR3 sequence (DNA): TGTGCCAGCAGCCCGGCCGGGGGGGGAGAGACCCAGTACTTC. The full variable domain, completed using reference TRBV7-2 and TRBJ2-5, is GAGVSQSPSNKVTEKGKDVELRCDPISGHTALYWYRQSLGQGLEFLIYFQGNSAPDKSGLPSDRFSAERTGGSVSTLTIQRTQQEDSAVYLCASSPAGGGETQYFGPGTRLLVL.

The rearrangement joins TRBV12-5 to TRBJ2-1; D is ambiguous. This CDR3 is 15 amino acids long. Trimming removed 2 bases from V and 8 bases from J, with 16 bases in between. Germline CDR1 reads LGHNT; CDR2 reads FRNRAP. The CDR3 here is CASGLSTTTTDEQFF. The CDR3 DNA reads as TGTGCTAGTGGTTTGTCGACGACGACCACAGATGAGCAGTTCTTC.

The rearrangement links TRBV7-8 to TRBJ2-3; the D gene is possibly TRBD2 (6 bases). The CDR3 covers 16 residues. With 7 bases removed from V and 1 base from J, the gap between germline ends came to 18 bases. CDR1 is SGHVS, CDR2 FQNEAQ, per germline. The CDR3 DNA is TGTGCCAGCAACCGAGGTGGAGGGTTGGGCACAGATACGCAGTATTTT. Translating gives CASNRGGGLGTDTQYF.